Listed below are T cell receptor beta chains from one sample, sequenced in a study of spatial heterogeneity in lung cancer. TCRdb re-called the 5' RACE reads with MiXCR, one entry per CDR3 protein. Here the sample spans tens of thousands of distinct CDR3 sequences, over 4.5% being singletons. The source material was PBMCs, sampled at surgery. These TCRs come from a male donor with early-stage non-small cell lung cancer. Each CDR3 is given with its conserved first and last residue. The order of the fields is D gene, clone size, V gene, CDR3 length, J gene, CDR3 DNA, CDR3 protein. D genes are given only for firm matches. Expanded clones are given a class, and other clones once, few, many or no size at all.

D gene: TRBD1; clone size: many; V gene: TRBV7-8; CDR3 length: 15; J gene: TRBJ1-4; CDR3 DNA: TGTGCCAGCAGCTCCACAGGGGGCGAATTGGAAAAACTGTTTTTT; CDR3 protein: CASSSTGGELEKLFF
D gene: NA; clone size: many; V gene: TRBV19; CDR3 length: 18; J gene: TRBJ2-5; CDR3 DNA: TGTGCCAGCCATCCCAAAGGGGGACAACTAAGGGCCCAAGAGACCCAGTACTTC; CDR3 protein: CASHPKGGQLRAQETQYF
D gene: NA; clone size: NA; V gene: TRBV12-3/TRBV12-4; CDR3 length: 13; J gene: TRBJ2-3; CDR3 DNA: TGTGCCAGCAGTTTCGTAGGAACAGATACGCAGTATTTT; CDR3 protein: CASSFVGTDTQYF
D gene: TRBD2; clone size: few; V gene: TRBV20-1; CDR3 length: 14; J gene: TRBJ2-7; CDR3 DNA: TGCAGTGCTAGAAACCAGCGGGGTTCCTACGAGCAGTACTTC; CDR3 protein: CSARNQRGSYEQYF
D gene: TRBD1; clone size: many; V gene: TRBV29-1; CDR3 length: 14; J gene: TRBJ1-2; CDR3 DNA: TGCAGCGTTGGTAGTCCCGGACAGGGATATGGCTACACCTTC; CDR3 protein: CSVGSPGQGYGYTF
D gene: NA; clone size: many; V gene: TRBV5-6; CDR3 length: 15; J gene: TRBJ2-5; CDR3 DNA: TGTGCCAGCAGCTTGGCCCCACTAGCTTCGGAGACCCAGTACTTC; CDR3 protein: CASSLAPLASETQYF
D gene: NA; clone size: many; V gene: TRBV3-1; CDR3 length: 15; J gene: TRBJ2-7; CDR3 DNA: TGTGCCAGCAGCCAGCACTGGGACGCGGGTAACGAGCAGTACTTC; CDR3 protein: CASSQHWDAGNEQYF
D gene: NA; clone size: many; V gene: TRBV27; CDR3 length: 14; J gene: TRBJ1-1; CDR3 DNA: TGTGCCAGCAGTTTAGCCGTCAGGAACACTGAAGCTTTCTTT; CDR3 protein: CASSLAVRNTEAFF
D gene: TRBD2; clone size: NA; V gene: TRBV19; CDR3 length: 15; J gene: TRBJ2-7; CDR3 DNA: TGTGCCAGTCGCCCGACTAGCGGGAGAGGGTACGAGCAGTACTTC; CDR3 protein: CASRPTSGRGYEQYF
D gene: NA; clone size: NA; V gene: TRBV9; CDR3 length: 13; J gene: TRBJ2-6; CDR3 DNA: TGTGCCAGCACCGGGACCTCGACCGCCGTCCTGACTTTC; CDR3 protein: CASTGTSTAVLTF
D gene: NA; clone size: medium-sized; V gene: TRBV7-9; CDR3 length: 14; J gene: TRBJ2-2; CDR3 DNA: TGTGCCAGCGAGGGAGCGGTAAACACCGGGGAGCTGTTTTTT; CDR3 protein: CASEGAVNTGELFF
D gene: NA; clone size: NA; V gene: TRBV10-3; CDR3 length: 13; J gene: TRBJ1-1; CDR3 DNA: TGTGCCATCAGCTTACAGGGGAACACTGAAGCTTTCTTT; CDR3 protein: CAISLQGNTEAFF
D gene: TRBD1; clone size: many; V gene: TRBV7-2; CDR3 length: 14; J gene: TRBJ1-1; CDR3 DNA: TGTGCCAGCAGCTTAGCGCAGGGGGGGCGTTCAGCTTTCTTT; CDR3 protein: CASSLAQGGRSAFF
D gene: TRBD1; clone size: few; V gene: TRBV19; CDR3 length: 13; J gene: TRBJ1-4; CDR3 DNA: TGTGCCAGTAGTCGACAGGGGAATGAAAAACTGTTTTTT; CDR3 protein: CASSRQGNEKLFF
D gene: TRBD2; clone size: many; V gene: TRBV12-3/TRBV12-4; CDR3 length: 16; J gene: TRBJ2-1; CDR3 DNA: TGTGCCAGCAGACCGACTAGCGGGGGCCTTGAACGTGAGCAGTTCTTC; CDR3 protein: CASRPTSGGLEREQFF
D gene: TRBD2; clone size: few; V gene: TRBV6-1; CDR3 length: 14; J gene: TRBJ2-7; CDR3 DNA: TGTGCCAGCAGACTAGCGCCCTACTCCTACGAGCAGTACTTC; CDR3 protein: CASRLAPYSYEQYF
D gene: NA; clone size: many; V gene: TRBV5-1; CDR3 length: 15; J gene: TRBJ1-1; CDR3 DNA: TGCGCCAGCAGCTCCTACACGGAAATGAACACTGAAGCTTTCTTT; CDR3 protein: CASSSYTEMNTEAFF
D gene: NA; clone size: many; V gene: TRBV7-3; CDR3 length: 15; J gene: TRBJ2-6; CDR3 DNA: TGTGCCAGCAGCGCCCAGGGTAGATGGGCCAACGTCCTGACTTTC; CDR3 protein: CASSAQGRWANVLTF
D gene: NA; clone size: many; V gene: TRBV12-3/TRBV12-4; CDR3 length: 13; J gene: TRBJ1-5; CDR3 DNA: TGTGCCAGCAGTTGGTCGATCCATCAGCCCCAGCATTTT; CDR3 protein: CASSWSIHQPQHF
D gene: NA; clone size: many; V gene: TRBV19; CDR3 length: 14; J gene: TRBJ1-5; CDR3 DNA: TGTGCCAGTAGTATGTGGACAGACAATCAGCCCCAGCATTTT; CDR3 protein: CASSMWTDNQPQHF
D gene: NA; clone size: many; V gene: TRBV19; CDR3 length: 13; J gene: TRBJ2-3; CDR3 DNA: TGTGCCACCTCACAGGGTAGGGGAGATACGCAGTATTTT; CDR3 protein: CATSQGRGDTQYF
D gene: TRBD2; clone size: many; V gene: TRBV5-1; CDR3 length: 19; J gene: TRBJ2-3; CDR3 DNA: TGCGCCAGCAGCTCCGGTCCCGGGACTAGCGGGAGCTGGGCAGATACGCAGTATTTT; CDR3 protein: CASSSGPGTSGSWADTQYF
D gene: NA; clone size: many; V gene: TRBV9; CDR3 length: 13; J gene: TRBJ2-7; CDR3 DNA: TGTGCCAGCAGAGGGGCCAGGGCCTACGAGCAGTACTTC; CDR3 protein: CASRGARAYEQYF
D gene: TRBD1; clone size: many; V gene: TRBV6-1; CDR3 length: 17; J gene: TRBJ1-2; CDR3 DNA: TGTGCCAGCTTACCGGTGGGACAGGTGTCATCGAGCTATGGCTACACCTTC; CDR3 protein: CASLPVGQVSSSYGYTF
D gene: TRBD1; clone size: many; V gene: TRBV10-3; CDR3 length: 14; J gene: TRBJ1-1; CDR3 DNA: TGTGCCATCAGTGAGCGGGGGGACAGGGCTGAAGCTTTCTTT; CDR3 protein: CAISERGDRAEAFF
D gene: TRBD1; clone size: many; V gene: TRBV6-5; CDR3 length: 16; J gene: TRBJ2-2; CDR3 DNA: TGTGCCAGCAGCCGGGGACAGGGGGGCCACACCGGGGAGCTGTTTTTT; CDR3 protein: CASSRGQGGHTGELFF
D gene: NA; clone size: few; V gene: TRBV10-3; CDR3 length: 15; J gene: TRBJ1-2; CDR3 DNA: TGTGCCATCAGTGAGTCGGCTGCGCCAAGCTATGGCTACACCTTC; CDR3 protein: CAISESAAPSYGYTF
D gene: NA; clone size: NA; V gene: TRBV5-1; CDR3 length: 13; J gene: TRBJ1-3; CDR3 DNA: TGCGCCAGCAGCTTGCAGGGTAGCAACACCATATATTTT; CDR3 protein: CASSLQGSNTIYF
D gene: TRBD1; clone size: many; V gene: TRBV11-2; CDR3 length: 12; J gene: TRBJ2-1; CDR3 DNA: TGTGCCAGCAGCGGACGGGACAGGGGAGCGTTCTTC; CDR3 protein: CASSGRDRGAFF
D gene: NA; clone size: NA; V gene: TRBV5-1; CDR3 length: 13; J gene: TRBJ2-1; CDR3 DNA: TGCGCCAGCAGCTTGGAAGCACAGGGTCAGCAGTTCTTC; CDR3 protein: CASSLEAQGQQFF
D gene: TRBD2; clone size: many; V gene: TRBV20-1; CDR3 length: 15; J gene: TRBJ2-7; CDR3 DNA: TGCAGTGCTAGCCTTAGCGGGGGCCTCTCCTACGAGCAGTACTTC; CDR3 protein: CSASLSGGLSYEQYF
D gene: NA; clone size: many; V gene: TRBV6-2/TRBV6-3; CDR3 length: 15; J gene: TRBJ2-7; CDR3 DNA: TGTGCCAGCAGTTACTCTACTAGCCCGACCTACGAGCAGTACTTC; CDR3 protein: CASSYSTSPTYEQYF